This is a list of T cell receptor beta chains from one sample in a study of T-cell memory formation after mild COVID-19. TCRdb passed the 5' RACE reads through MiXCR, listing each CDR3 protein once. The data show approximately 150,000 distinct CDR3 sequences, approximately 21% seen once. Material for sequencing was PBMCs or a T cell subset sorted from them (not recorded which). The receptors here all came from an adult woman who had mild COVID-19 (a few samples of this study predate the infection). Cell type and time point are not known. Each CDR3 is given with its conserved first and last residue. The D gene is left open where the match is weak. For some rows the clone size is stated as once, few or many, or as a class when expanded; others skip it.

NA,TRBJ2-3,TRBV24-1,TRBD2,CATSDLAGAGTDTQYF,TGTGCCACCAGTGATTTAGCGGGAGCAGGCACAGATACGCAGTATTTT
few,TRBJ2-3,TRBV20-1,NA,CSASKGKGRTDTQYF,TGCAGTGCTAGTAAAGGCAAAGGGAGAACAGATACGCAGTATTTT
NA,TRBJ2-3,TRBV6-4,NA,CASSVLAGTGSDTQYF,TGTGCCAGCAGTGTTCTGGCGGGAACGGGGTCCGATACGCAGTATTTT
few,TRBJ2-2,TRBV20-1,NA,CSAPFQGTGELFF,TGCAGTGCTCCTTTCCAGGGCACCGGGGAGCTGTTTTTT
NA,TRBJ2-7,TRBV9,TRBD2,CASSVGGTSGLYEQYF,TGTGCCAGCAGCGTAGGGGGGACTAGCGGGCTTTACGAGCAGTACTTC
NA,TRBJ1-5,TRBV3-1,NA,CASSQDTERVAPGGQPQHF,TGTGCCAGCAGCCAAGATACGGAACGCGTAGCCCCGGGAGGGCAGCCCCAGCATTTT
few,TRBJ1-2,TRBV5-1,NA,CASSLDPTNYGYTF,TGCGCCAGCAGCTTGGATCCGACTAACTATGGCTACACCTTC
few,TRBJ2-5,TRBV29-1,TRBD1,CSGGQGAPPETQYF,TGCAGCGGAGGACAGGGGGCCCCTCCCGAGACCCAGTACTTC
few,TRBJ2-1,TRBV12-3/TRBV12-4,NA,CASNRGNEQFF,TGTGCCAGCAACCGGGGGAATGAGCAGTTCTTC
few,TRBJ2-7,TRBV9,TRBD1,CASSVGQGGYEQYF,TGTGCCAGCAGCGTAGGACAGGGGGGCTACGAGCAGTACTTC
few,TRBJ2-5,TRBV29-1,NA,CSVAKSQGKETQYF,TGCAGCGTGGCAAAGTCCCAGGGGAAAGAGACCCAGTACTTC
NA,TRBJ2-1,TRBV5-1,TRBD2,CASSLRGTSGRYNEQFF,TGCGCCAGCAGCCTAAGGGGGACTAGCGGGCGATACAATGAGCAGTTCTTC
NA,TRBJ2-3,TRBV7-2,TRBD1,CASSWDRGGTDTQYF,TGTGCCAGCAGCTGGGACAGAGGGGGCACAGATACGCAGTATTTT
NA,TRBJ2-5,TRBV7-2,NA,CASSFRDGRAQYF,TGTGCCAGCAGCTTCCGGGACGGCAGGGCCCAGTACTTC
NA,TRBJ1-5,TRBV7-8,TRBD1,CASSPTGAGQPQHF,TGTGCCAGCAGCCCTACAGGGGCGGGTCAGCCCCAGCATTTT
few,TRBJ2-1,TRBV5-1,TRBD1,CASSLAGTGGNEQFF,TGCGCCAGCAGCTTGGCCGGGACAGGGGGCAATGAGCAGTTCTTC
few,TRBJ2-1,TRBV7-6,TRBD2,CASSSRTSGDEQFF,TGTGCCAGCAGCTCCCGGACTAGTGGGGATGAGCAGTTCTTC
NA,TRBJ1-5,TRBV29-1,TRBD1,CSVRSGDRNQPQHF,TGCAGCGTTCGGTCGGGGGACAGGAATCAGCCCCAGCATTTT
NA,TRBJ1-6,TRBV20-1,TRBD1,CSARGTPGQGNSPLHF,TGCAGTGCTAGAGGAACACCGGGACAGGGGAATTCACCCCTCCACTTT
few,TRBJ2-3,TRBV7-9,TRBD2,CASSRGTSNTDTQYF,TGTGCCAGCAGCAGGGGGACTAGCAACACAGATACGCAGTATTTT
NA,TRBJ1-2,TRBV16,NA,CASSQFAAYGYTF,TGTGCCAGCAGCCAATTTGCAGCCTATGGCTACACCTTC
few,TRBJ2-3,TRBV6-6,NA,CASSPSREGTQYF,TGTGCCAGCAGTCCTAGCCGCGAGGGTACGCAGTATTTT
few,TRBJ1-3,TRBV30,TRBD1,CAWSRPGQSGNTIYF,TGTGCCTGGAGCAGACCGGGACAGAGTGGAAACACCATATATTTT
NA,TRBJ1-2,TRBV15,NA,CATSRGADFYGYTF,TGTGCCACCAGCAGAGGGGCGGATTTTTATGGCTACACCTTC
few,TRBJ1-1,TRBV4-1,TRBD1,CASSQPGTGMRAFF,TGCGCCAGCAGCCAGCCAGGGACAGGGATGAGAGCTTTCTTT
NA,TRBJ2-1,TRBV4-2,TRBD2,CASSSGTSGGAMQFF,TGTGCCAGCAGTTCTGGGACTAGCGGGGGGGCCATGCAGTTCTTC
NA,TRBJ2-5,TRBV6-1,TRBD2,CASSGPHTLAGRGETQYF,TGTGCCAGCAGTGGGCCCCACACTTTAGCGGGACGGGGGGAGACCCAGTACTTC